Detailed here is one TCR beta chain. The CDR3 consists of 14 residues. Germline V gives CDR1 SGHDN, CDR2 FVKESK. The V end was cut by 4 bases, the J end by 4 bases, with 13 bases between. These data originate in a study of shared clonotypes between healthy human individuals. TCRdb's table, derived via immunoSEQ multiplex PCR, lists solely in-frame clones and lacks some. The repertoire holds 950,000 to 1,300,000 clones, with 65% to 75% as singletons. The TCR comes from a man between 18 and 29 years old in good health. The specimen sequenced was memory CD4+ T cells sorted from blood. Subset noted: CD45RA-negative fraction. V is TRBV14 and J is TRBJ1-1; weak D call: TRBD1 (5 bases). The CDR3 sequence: CASSPRAGITEAFF. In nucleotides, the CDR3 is TGTGCCAGCAGCCCTCGGGCAGGGATCACTGAAGCTTTCTTT.